The sequence of this T cell receptor (beta chain) was determined in a study of CXCR3-negative and CXCR3-positive naive CD8 T cells. Regarding the study as a whole: CXCR3-positive naive cells had TRB CDR3s that were more hydrophobic than CXCR3-negative naive cells had. The study found CXCR3 expression partially decreased after cryopreservation and ran most assays on fresh PBMCs. Memory cells showed distinct TRBV-TRBJ patterns, while the two naive subsets matched.

The TRB libraries of cDNA were built by UMI-labeled 5' RACE. TCRdb re-analyzed the 5' RACE reads; it lists each CDR3 protein once, without DNA. The sample includes about 90,000 distinct CDR3 sequences. To note about this clonotype: The antigen remains unidentified.

Naive CD8+ T cells showed CD45RO-CCR7+CD27+CD95-. This TCR was recovered from a human donor in good health. Some clones in this sample may be carry-over from other donors' samples. Specimen: naive CXCR3- CD8+ T cells from blood. Subset reported: CD45RO-CCR7+CD27+CD95- naive CD8+ T cells lacking CXCR3 (TNR3-).

The CDR3 loop reads CASSLRGANEQYF. This rearrangement joins TRBV12-3 or TRBV12-4 to TRBJ2-7; TCRdb lists TRBD1, though no DNA is available to test this call. The CDR3 sequence is 13 residues long.